This T cell receptor beta chain was obtained from a study of spatial heterogeneity in lung cancer. Background on the study: The average count in raw reads for each unique TCR and UMI combination exceeded nine appearances. Study findings and constraints: Counts of expanded intratumoral alpha and beta TCRs tracked tumor mutation counts.

With 6 bases removed from V and 3 bases from J, the gap between germline ends came to 15 bases. The CDR3 is 15 amino acids. Germline assignment: CDR1 MNHNY and CDR2 SVGAGI (reference sequence). In the case of this clonotype: Its antigen is not identified.

Time point reported: sample taken at primary tumor resection. Material for sequencing was whole RNA from tumor, nontumor lung or frozen PBMC, left unsorted. TCRdb recomputed calls from the 5' RACE reads with MiXCR, one row per CDR3 protein. The sample lists 18,000 or so distinct CDR3 sequences; roughly 7% were seen once. The input for sequencing was lung tumor tissue, taken at surgery. This sequence originates from a female donor with early-stage non-small cell lung cancer. The chain links TRBV6-6 to TRBJ2-1, with a possible D match to TRBD1 (6 bases). CDR3 loop: CASSPPQGHYNEQFF. CDR3 nucleotides: TGTGCCAGCAGCCCCCCGCAGGGGCACTACAATGAGCAGTTCTTC.